Following are 12 T cell receptor beta chains from one sample sequenced in a study of blood T cell repertoires in COVID-19. Measured with immunoSEQ multiplex PCR; TCRdb has only the in-frame clones, and not every one. The data show about 270,000 clones, just over 90% seen once. What was sequenced was PBMCs or T cells enriched from blood (not recorded which). Receptors were obtained from a woman between 35 and 50 years old with acute COVID-19.

The chain recombines TRBV30 with TRBJ2-3, with D tentatively TRBD1 (6 bases). This CDR3 comprises 15 residues. V was clipped by 8 bases and J by 4 bases, with 22 bases between them. Germline V gene sequence: CDR1 GTSNPN, CDR2 SVGIG (reference sequence). The CDR3 sequence is CARGSPDSFPDTQYF. As DNA, the CDR3 is TGTGCCCGAGGATCCCCGGACAGCTTCCCAGATACGCAGTATTTT. Together with reference TRBV30 and TRBJ2-3, the CDR3 gives the full variable domain: SQTIHQWPATLVQPVGSPLSLECTVEGTSNPNLYWYRQAAGRGLQLLFYSVGIGQISSEVPQNLSASRPQDRQFILSSKKLLLSDSGFYLCARGSPDSFPDTQYFGPGTRLTVL.

The V and J genes are TRBV5-1 and TRBJ1-3, with a weak D call TRBD1 (5 bases). V dropped 4 bases and J dropped 3 bases, with 17 bases sitting between them. Germline V gene sequence: CDR1 SGHRS, CDR2 YFSETQ. This CDR3 spans 16 amino acids. The CDR3 bases are TGCGCCAGCAGCCTTACCCTCAAGGGACTTGGAAACACCATATATTTT. Its protein product is CASSLTLKGLGNTIYF.

Only one count was recorded for this clone. J is TRBJ2-3 and V is TRBV6-5; D not certain. The germline V gene has CDR1 MNHEY and CDR2 SVGAGI. This CDR3 region has 13 residues. V was pared by 2 bases and J by 2 bases, with 5 bases between. Here the CDR3 DNA reads TGTGCCAGCAGTTACGACTCCACAGATACGCAGTATTTT. This codes for CASSYDSTDTQYF.

This clone was detected only a few times. The chain is built from TRBV27 and TRBJ1-2; TRBD1 is a possible D gene (6 bases). V lost 5 bases and J 6 bases, leaving 16 bases between the germline ends. The CDR3 length is 14 residues. The germline V gene has CDR1 MNHEY and CDR2 SMNVEV (reference sequence). CDR3 sequence (DNA): TGTGCCAGCAGTGGAGGAGTGGGGGCAAATGGCTACACCTTC. It yields the protein CASSGGVGANGYTF.

The rearrangement joins TRBV7-2 to TRBJ2-5; 11 positions match TRBD2. The CDR3 contains 16 residues. J lost 1 base, V lost 3 bases, and 4 bases had no gene match. The germline CDR1 and CDR2 sequences are SGHTA and FQGNSA. The CDR3 nucleotides are TGTGCCAGCAGCTTGGGACTAGCGGCGAGCCAAGAGACCCAGTACTTC. Amino acid sequence: CASSLGLAASQETQYF.

The table lists this clone with a count of one. The V call is TRBV28, the J call TRBJ1-1; TRBD1 is a possible D gene (5 bases). Trimming stripped 7 bases from V and 5 bases from J, with 23 bases between. Germline V gene sequence: CDR1 MDHEN, CDR2 SYDVKM. The CDR3 contains 16 residues. As DNA, the CDR3 is TGTGCCAGCACCTCCGTACTCGGGGGGAAGGGGACTGAAGCTTTCTTT. Amino acid sequence: CASTSVLGGKGTEAFF.

The V gene is TRBV18, the J gene TRBJ1-5; maybe TRBD1 (6 bases). Germline CDR1 KGHSH, CDR2 LQKENI. The CDR3 extends over 15 amino acids. V lost 3 bases, J lost 0 bases, and 9 bases lay in between. The CDR3, as DNA: TGTGCCAGCTCACCGGGGGCAAATAGCAATCAGCCCCAGCATTTT. Translating gives CASSPGANSNQPQHF.

This chain joins TRBV10-3 and TRBJ1-5; D is possibly TRBD1 (5 bases). This CDR3 comprises 12 residues. V was pared by 8 bases and J by 3 bases, with 8 bases between. Germline lookup yields CDR1 ENHRY and CDR2 SYGVKD. The CDR3 coding sequence is TGTGCCATCGGGGACTTCAATCAGCCCCAGCATTTT. Its protein product is CAIGDFNQPQHF.

The chain carries TRBV10-3 and TRBJ1-6, with D perhaps matching TRBD1 (6 bases). This CDR3 contains 15 residues. The germline V gene encodes CDR1 ENHRY and CDR2 SYGVKD. V was shortened by 10 bases and J by 0 bases, with 13 bases between the two germline ends. CDR3 DNA sequence: TGTGCCACCGGGCAGGGGAGCTCCTATAATTCACCCCTCCACTTT. The encoded protein is CATGQGSSYNSPLHF.

This clone occurred once. CDR3 amino acids: CASTPGRIGDTQYF. The CDR3 DNA reads as TGTGCCAGCACCCCTGGCAGGATAGGAGATACGCAGTATTTT. The V call is TRBV11-2, the J call TRBJ2-3, with D uncertain. Trimming removed 7 bases at V and 5 bases at J, with 16 bases between. The germline gives CDR1 SGHAT, CDR2 FQNNGV. The CDR3 contains 14 residues.

The count of this clone is one. This chain uses TRBV2 with TRBJ2-5; 8 bases agree with TRBD1. With V trimmed by 8 bases and J by 5 bases, 13 bases remained unmatched. The CDR3 is 15 amino acids. CDR1 is SNHLY and CDR2 is FYNNEI in the germline V gene. CDR3 sequence reads: CASGQGGTGLETQYF. In nucleotides, the CDR3 is TGTGCCAGCGGCCAAGGGGGGACAGGTTTGGAGACCCAGTACTTC.

CDR3 region: CASTYSGGSLNEQFF. CDR3 nucleotide sequence: TGTGCCAGCACCTATAGCGGGGGGAGCCTCAATGAGCAGTTCTTC. This chain links TRBV2 with TRBJ2-1, with 10 bases fitting TRBD2. CDR3 length: 15 amino acids. Germline CDR1 SNHLY, CDR2 FYNNEI. Trimming cost V 7 bases and J 6 bases; bases outside gene matches: 9.